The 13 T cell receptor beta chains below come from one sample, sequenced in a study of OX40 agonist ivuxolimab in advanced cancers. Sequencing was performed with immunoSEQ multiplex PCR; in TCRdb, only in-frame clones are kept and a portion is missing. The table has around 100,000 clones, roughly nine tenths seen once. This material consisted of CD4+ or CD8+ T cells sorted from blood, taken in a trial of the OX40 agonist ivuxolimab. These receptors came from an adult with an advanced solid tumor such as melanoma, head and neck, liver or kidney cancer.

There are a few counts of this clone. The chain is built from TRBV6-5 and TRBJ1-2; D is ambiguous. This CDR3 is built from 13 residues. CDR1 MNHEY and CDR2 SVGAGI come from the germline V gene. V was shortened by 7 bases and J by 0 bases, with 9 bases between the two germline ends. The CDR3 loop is CASTFKANYGYTF. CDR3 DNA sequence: TGTGCCAGCACCTTCAAAGCTAACTATGGCTACACCTTC.

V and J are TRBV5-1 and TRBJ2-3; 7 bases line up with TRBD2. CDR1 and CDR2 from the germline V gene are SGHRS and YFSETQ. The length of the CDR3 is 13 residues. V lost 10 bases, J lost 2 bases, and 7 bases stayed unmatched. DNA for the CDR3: TGCGCCTCGGCGGGAGCCCCCACAGATACGCAGTATTTT. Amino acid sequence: CASAGAPTDTQYF.

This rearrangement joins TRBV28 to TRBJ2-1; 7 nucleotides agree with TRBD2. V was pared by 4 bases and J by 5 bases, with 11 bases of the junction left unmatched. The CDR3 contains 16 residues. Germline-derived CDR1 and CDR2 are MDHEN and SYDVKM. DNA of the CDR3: TGTGCCAGCAGTTCCACTAGCGCGGGGAGTCACAATGAGCAGTTCTTC. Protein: CASSSTSAGSHNEQFF.

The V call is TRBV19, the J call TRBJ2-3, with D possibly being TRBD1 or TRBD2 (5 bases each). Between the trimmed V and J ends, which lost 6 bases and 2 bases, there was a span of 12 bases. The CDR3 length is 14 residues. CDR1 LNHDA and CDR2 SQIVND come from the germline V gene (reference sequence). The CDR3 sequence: CASSQGRFTDTQYF. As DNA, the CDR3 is TGTGCCAGTAGCCAGGGACGGTTCACAGATACGCAGTATTTT.

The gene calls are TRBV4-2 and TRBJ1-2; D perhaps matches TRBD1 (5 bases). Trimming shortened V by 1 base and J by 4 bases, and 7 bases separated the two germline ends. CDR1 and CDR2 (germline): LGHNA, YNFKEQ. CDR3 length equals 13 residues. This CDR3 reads CASSQAGAYGYTF. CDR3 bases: TGTGCCAGCAGCCAAGCCGGGGCCTATGGCTACACCTTC.

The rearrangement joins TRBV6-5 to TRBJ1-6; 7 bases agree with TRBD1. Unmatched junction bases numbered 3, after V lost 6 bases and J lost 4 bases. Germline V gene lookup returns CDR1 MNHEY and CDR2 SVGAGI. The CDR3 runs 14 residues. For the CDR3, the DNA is TGTGCCAGCAGCGGGGACAGTTATAATTCACCCCTCCACTTT. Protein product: CASSGDSYNSPLHF.

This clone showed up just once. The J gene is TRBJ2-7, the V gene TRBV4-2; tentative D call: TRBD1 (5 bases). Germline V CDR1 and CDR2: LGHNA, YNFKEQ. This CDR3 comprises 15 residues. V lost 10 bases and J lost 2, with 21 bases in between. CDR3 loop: CATHQSWGRTYEQYF. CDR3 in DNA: TGTGCCACCCATCAATCTTGGGGCAGGACCTACGAGCAGTACTTC.

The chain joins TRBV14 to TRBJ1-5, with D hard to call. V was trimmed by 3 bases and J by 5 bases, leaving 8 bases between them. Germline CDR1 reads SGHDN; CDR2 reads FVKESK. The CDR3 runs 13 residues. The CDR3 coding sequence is TGTGCCAGCAGCCACTCTAAGGATCAGCCCCAGCATTTT. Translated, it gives CASSHSKDQPQHF.

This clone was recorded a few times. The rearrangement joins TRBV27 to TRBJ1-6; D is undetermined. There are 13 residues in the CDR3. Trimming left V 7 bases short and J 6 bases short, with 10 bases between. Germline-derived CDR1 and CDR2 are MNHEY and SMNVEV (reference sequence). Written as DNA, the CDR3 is TGTGCCAGCACCGCGAGGGTTAATTCACCCCTCCACTTT. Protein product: CASTARVNSPLHF.

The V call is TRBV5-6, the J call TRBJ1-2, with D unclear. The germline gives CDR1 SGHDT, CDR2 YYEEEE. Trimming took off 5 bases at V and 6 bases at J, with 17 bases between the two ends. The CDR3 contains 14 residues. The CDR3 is CASRRRNLFNGYTF. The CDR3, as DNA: TGTGCCAGCAGACGACGAAACCTGTTCAATGGCTACACCTTC.

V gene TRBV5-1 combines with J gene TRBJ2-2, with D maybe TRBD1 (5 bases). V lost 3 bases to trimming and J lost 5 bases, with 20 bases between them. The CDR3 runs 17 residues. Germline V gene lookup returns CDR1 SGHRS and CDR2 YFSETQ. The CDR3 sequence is CASSSRSPRVGTGELFF. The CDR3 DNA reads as TGCGCCAGCAGCTCCCGTTCCCCCAGGGTAGGGACCGGGGAGCTGTTTTTT.

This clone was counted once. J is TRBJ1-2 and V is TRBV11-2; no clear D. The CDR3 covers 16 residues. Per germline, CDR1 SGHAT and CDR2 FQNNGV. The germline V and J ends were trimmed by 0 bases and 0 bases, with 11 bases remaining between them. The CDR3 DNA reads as TGTGCCAGCAGCTTAGAAGCGGGCACCCCTAACTATGGCTACACCTTC. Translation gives CASSLEAGTPNYGYTF.

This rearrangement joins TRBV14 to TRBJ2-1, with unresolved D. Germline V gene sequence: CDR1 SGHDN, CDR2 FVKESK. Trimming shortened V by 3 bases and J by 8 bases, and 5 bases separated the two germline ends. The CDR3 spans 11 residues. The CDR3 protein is CASSHFHEQFF. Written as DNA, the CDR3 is TGTGCCAGCAGCCACTTTCATGAGCAGTTCTTC.